This T cell receptor beta chain is drawn from a study of blood T cell repertoires in COVID-19. J was trimmed by 4 bases and V by 8 bases; bases with no gene match: 3. CDR3 length: 13 amino acids. The V gene's germline CDR1 is MNHEY and CDR2 SMNVEV (reference sequence). Profiling relied on immunoSEQ multiplex PCR, and the TCRdb table lists in-frame clones only, not all of them. The sample records about 98,000 clones, approximately 88% being singletons. This TCR was sampled from a human donor in a cohort sampled during active COVID-19. V and J are TRBV27 and TRBJ2-3; 10 bases are shared with TRBD2. What was sequenced was peripheral blood. CDR3 in DNA: TGTGCCAGCGGAGCGGGGGGGGCAGATACGCAGTATTTT. This encodes CASGAGGADTQYF.